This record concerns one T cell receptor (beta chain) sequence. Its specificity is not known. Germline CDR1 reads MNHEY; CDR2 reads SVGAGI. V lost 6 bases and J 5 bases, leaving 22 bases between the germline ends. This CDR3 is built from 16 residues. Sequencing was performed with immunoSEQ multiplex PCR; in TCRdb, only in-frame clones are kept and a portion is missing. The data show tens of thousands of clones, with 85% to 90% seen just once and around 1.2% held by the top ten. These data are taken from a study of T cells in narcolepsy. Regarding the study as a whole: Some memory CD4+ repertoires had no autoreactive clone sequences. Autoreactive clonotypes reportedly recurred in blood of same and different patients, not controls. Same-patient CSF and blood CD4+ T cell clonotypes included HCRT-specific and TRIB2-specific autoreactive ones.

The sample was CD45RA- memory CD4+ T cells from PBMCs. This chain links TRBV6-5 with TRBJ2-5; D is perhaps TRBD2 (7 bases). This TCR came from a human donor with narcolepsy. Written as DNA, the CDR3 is TGTGCCAGCAGCTACGCCCGGACAGTGCGGGAGGAGACCCAGTACTTC. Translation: CASSYARTVREETQYF.